The 9 T cell receptor beta chains listed next were all sequenced from one sample in a study of T cells expressing NK-cell markers. TCRdb reprocessed the 5' RACE reads and stores each CDR3 protein as one record, lacking DNA. The sample totals about 540,000 distinct CDR3 sequences. Material: blood T cells: a sorted CD56 or NKG2C T cell subset, CD4+ or CD8+ T cells, or bulk PBMC T cells (not recorded which). The receptors were sampled from a young man in good health.

The gene calls are TRBV12-3 or TRBV12-4 and TRBJ1-2; TCRdb proposes TRBD1, but this gene call is untestable without DNA. The CDR3 contains 12 residues. Here the CDR3 reads CAKPAPRRGYTF.

The CDR3 here is CATSDAWGRELFF. V usage is TRBV24-1 and J usage is TRBJ2-2; TCRdb indicates TRBD1, and absent DNA this call remains unverified. The length of the CDR3 is 13 residues. The germline gives CDR1 KGHDR, CDR2 SFDVKD.

V usage is TRBV4-1 and J usage is TRBJ2-2. The CDR3 has 14 amino acids. Looked up from germline, CDR1 is MGHRA and CDR2 is YSYEKL. CDR3 protein: CASSQVANTGELFF.

This sequence joins TRBV7-2 and TRBJ2-3; lacking DNA, the TRBD2 call made by TCRdb goes unchecked. Germline-derived CDR1 and CDR2 are SGHTA and FQGNSA. The CDR3 loop spans 17 amino acids. The CDR3: CASSSKTSGRFQDTQYF. Variable domain in full (rest from reference TRBV7-2 and TRBJ2-3): GAGVSQSPSNKVTEKGKDVELRCDPISGHTALYWYRQSLGQGLEFLIYFQGNSAPDKSGLPSDRFSAERTGGSVSTLTIQRTQQEDSAVYLCASSSKTSGRFQDTQYFGPGTRLTVL.

The gene calls are TRBV15 and TRBJ2-7; as DNA is missing, the TRBD1 call by TCRdb cannot be tested. Germline CDR1 reads LNHNV; CDR2 reads YYDKDF (reference sequence). The CDR3 runs 12 residues. The chain's CDR3 is CATSRSPGHLYF.

V is TRBV6-5 and J is TRBJ2-2; the D gene TCRdb calls, TRBD2, cannot be checked with no DNA. The CDR3 has 16 residues. Germline lookup yields CDR1 MNHEY and CDR2 SVGAGI. CDR3 sequence reads: CASSPGLTWRTGELFF.

V gene TRBV7-2 combines with J gene TRBJ2-5. Germline-derived CDR1 and CDR2 are SGHTA and FQGNSA. The CDR3 contains 16 residues. CDR3 residues: CASSLELAWNQETQYF.

J is TRBJ2-7 and V is TRBV7-2; absent DNA, TCRdb's TRBD1 call cannot be checked. This CDR3 is 13 amino acids long. The germline gives CDR1 SGHTA, CDR2 FQGNSA. The CDR3 protein is CASSPKDRVGQYF.

The rearrangement joins TRBV15 to TRBJ2-5; TCRdb selects TRBD2, and the lack of DNA leaves this call unchecked. The V gene's germline CDR1 is LNHNV and CDR2 YYDKDF (reference sequence). The CDR3 runs to 14 residues. CDR3 region: CATRDSGRGETQYF.